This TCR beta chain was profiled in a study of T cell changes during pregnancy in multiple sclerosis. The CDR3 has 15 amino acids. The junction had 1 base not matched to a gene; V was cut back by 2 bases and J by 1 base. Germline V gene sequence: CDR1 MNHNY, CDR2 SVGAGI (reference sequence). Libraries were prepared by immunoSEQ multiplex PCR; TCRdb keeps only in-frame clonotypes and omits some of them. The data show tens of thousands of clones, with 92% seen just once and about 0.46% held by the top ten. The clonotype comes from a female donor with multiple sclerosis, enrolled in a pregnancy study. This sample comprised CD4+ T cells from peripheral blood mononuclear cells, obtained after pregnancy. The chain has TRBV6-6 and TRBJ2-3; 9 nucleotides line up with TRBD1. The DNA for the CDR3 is TGTGCCAGCAGTTACGGGGACAGGGGCACAGATACGCAGTATTTT. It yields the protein CASSYGDRGTDTQYF.